The rows below give T cell receptor beta chains drawn from one sample of a study of cytomegalovirus exposure and HLA in healthy donors. TCRdb's copy holds only in-frame clones and misses some; the assay was immunoSEQ multiplex PCR. Among more than 80,000 clones, 55% to 65% were seen once, and the ten largest hold about 2.3%. Sequenced sample: PBMCs. The receptors stem from a human donor in good health. The CDR3 runs from the conserved cysteine through the conserved F or W. Each record gives: J gene, clone size, D gene, V gene, CDR3 DNA, CDR3 protein. D genes are given only for firm matches. The size field is filled for only some rows; it gives once, few, many or a size class.

J: TRBJ1-1
size: few
D: -
V: TRBV30
DNA: TGTGCCTGGACCTGGGGGGGGCTGAACACTGAAGCTTTCTTT
CDR3: CAWTWGGLNTEAFF

J: TRBJ1-1
size: once
D: TRBD1
V: TRBV9
DNA: TGTGCCAGCAGCGTAGGGGTTTTCGGGACAGGGGGCGGGGGGACTGAAGCTTTCTTT
CDR3: CASSVGVFGTGGGGTEAFF

J: TRBJ1-3
size: -
D: -
V: TRBV9
DNA: TGTGCCAGCAGCGATCCGTGGGGGGGACCTACTGGAAACACCATATATTTT
CDR3: CASSDPWGGPTGNTIYF

J: TRBJ2-5
size: -
D: TRBD2
V: TRBV13
DNA: TGTGCCAGCAGCGGTGGACTAGCGAGACAAGAGACCCAGTACTTC
CDR3: CASSGGLARQETQYF

J: TRBJ1-1
size: -
D: TRBD1
V: TRBV29-1
DNA: TGCAGCGTCGCCGGGACAGGGTGGGGGGGTGAAGCTTTCTTT
CDR3: CSVAGTGWGGEAFF

J: TRBJ1-1
size: few
D: -
V: TRBV2
DNA: TGTGCCAGCAGGGCCGGGGGTGAAGCTTTCTTT
CDR3: CASRAGGEAFF

J: TRBJ1-1
size: few
D: -
V: TRBV19
DNA: TGTGCCAGTAGTATAGAACCAGGAGGCACTGAAGCTTTCTTT
CDR3: CASSIEPGGTEAFF

J: TRBJ1-1
size: -
D: -
V: TRBV27
DNA: TGTGCCAGCAGTCCCTCGGGCCGTAGGGGCACTGAAGCTTTCTTT
CDR3: CASSPSGRRGTEAFF

J: TRBJ1-1
size: -
D: TRBD1
V: TRBV9
DNA: TGTGCCAGCAGCCTAATGGCGGAAGGGGGCCCCCAGCCTGAAGCTTTCTTT
CDR3: CASSLMAEGGPQPEAFF

J: TRBJ2-5
size: once
D: -
V: TRBV5-4
DNA: TGTGCCAGCAGCAGGGGAGGGGGGAGTTCCGAAGAGACCCAGTACTTC
CDR3: CASSRGGGSSEETQYF

J: TRBJ2-5
size: -
D: TRBD2
V: TRBV7-3
DNA: TGTGCCAGCAGCCCAGGGACTAGCGGTCTCGACCAAGAGACCCAGTACTTC
CDR3: CASSPGTSGLDQETQYF

J: TRBJ1-2
size: -
D: -
V: TRBV7-9
DNA: TGTGCCAGCAGCTTATCAGGGGACTATGGCTACACCTTC
CDR3: CASSLSGDYGYTF

J: TRBJ2-5
size: few
D: -
V: TRBV19
DNA: TGTGCCAGTAGTATATCGCAGGCGATTGGTGTGGAGACCCAGTACTTC
CDR3: CASSISQAIGVETQYF

J: TRBJ1-2
size: few
D: TRBD1
V: TRBV4-3
DNA: TGCGCCAGCAGCCAAGGGGACGGGACAGGGGAAAGCTATGGCTACACCTTC
CDR3: CASSQGDGTGESYGYTF

J: TRBJ1-1
size: few
D: TRBD1
V: TRBV2
DNA: TGTGCCAGCAGAGACAGGGGACAAAACACTGAAGCTTTCTTT
CDR3: CASRDRGQNTEAFF

J: TRBJ2-7
size: -
D: -
V: TRBV4-3
DNA: TGCGCCAGCAGCCAAGATCACAGGGTTGGAAGGGAGCAGTACTTC
CDR3: CASSQDHRVGREQYF

J: TRBJ2-2
size: -
D: -
V: TRBV19
DNA: TGTGCCAGTAGTACGGGGACCGGGGAGCTGTTTTTT
CDR3: CASSTGTGELFF

J: TRBJ1-2
size: -
D: -
V: TRBV5-6
DNA: TGTGCCAGCAGCTTGGCCGAGTATGGCTACACCTTC
CDR3: CASSLAEYGYTF

J: TRBJ1-1
size: -
D: -
V: TRBV18
DNA: TGTGCCAGCTCACCTACAGCAACAATAACCGAGAACACTGAAGCTTTCTTT
CDR3: CASSPTATITENTEAFF

J: TRBJ1-1
size: -
D: -
V: TRBV9
DNA: TGTGCCAGCAGCGCCACCGGGACACTTAACACTGAAGCTTTCTTT
CDR3: CASSATGTLNTEAFF

J: TRBJ1-2
size: -
D: -
V: TRBV30
DNA: TGTGCCTGGAGTGTCAGCGGCAACTATGGCTACACCTTC
CDR3: CAWSVSGNYGYTF

J: TRBJ2-2
size: -
D: -
V: TRBV7-6
DNA: TGTGCCAGCAGCCCAACTTTCCCTCCCGGGGAGCTGTTTTTT
CDR3: CASSPTFPPGELFF

J: TRBJ2-7
size: -
D: TRBD1
V: TRBV4-2
DNA: TGTGCCAGCAGCCGTATTGGGACAGCCTACGAGCAGTACTTC
CDR3: CASSRIGTAYEQYF

J: TRBJ2-2
size: -
D: -
V: TRBV7-2
DNA: TGTGCCAGCAGCTTACAAGCGGGTAGGAACACCGGGGAGCTGTTTTTT
CDR3: CASSLQAGRNTGELFF

J: TRBJ2-2
size: -
D: TRBD2
V: TRBV2
DNA: TGTGCCAGCAAAGATACAGGACCTCAGGTTACTAGCGGGAGTACGGACGGGGAGCTGTTTTTT
CDR3: CASKDTGPQVTSGSTDGELFF

J: TRBJ1-1
size: -
D: TRBD1
V: TRBV7-8
DNA: TGTGCCAGCAGCTTAGCGGGACAGGGGGACACTGAAGCTTTCTTT
CDR3: CASSLAGQGDTEAFF

J: TRBJ1-2
size: -
D: -
V: TRBV2
DNA: TGTGCCAGCAGTAAACAGGACATGGCTGGCTACACCTTC
CDR3: CASSKQDMAGYTF

J: TRBJ1-4
size: few
D: -
V: TRBV15
DNA: TGTGCCACCAGCAGAGCATCCAGGGAGGAACTGTTTTTT
CDR3: CATSRASREELFF

J: TRBJ1-6
size: few
D: -
V: TRBV6-1
DNA: TGTGCCAGCAGAGGGACAACCAATAATTCACCCCTCCACTTT
CDR3: CASRGTTNNSPLHF

J: TRBJ2-4
size: -
D: TRBD2
V: TRBV14
DNA: TGTGCCAGCAGCCAACTAGCGGGGGGGCCGCGTAACATTCAGTACTTC
CDR3: CASSQLAGGPRNIQYF

J: TRBJ2-1
size: few
D: -
V: TRBV7-7
DNA: TGTGCCAGCAGCCAGAGACTGAGGAGCTCCTACAATGAGCAGTTCTTC
CDR3: CASSQRLRSSYNEQFF

J: TRBJ2-2
size: -
D: -
V: TRBV7-9
DNA: TGTGCCAGCAGCTTGGGCGCAGGTACCGGGGAGCTGTTTTTT
CDR3: CASSLGAGTGELFF

J: TRBJ2-7
size: few
D: TRBD2
V: TRBV5-8
DNA: TGTGCCAGCAGCATTGGGACTAGCCGGGGCTCCTACGAGCAGTACTTC
CDR3: CASSIGTSRGSYEQYF

J: TRBJ2-7
size: -
D: -
V: TRBV6-5
DNA: TGTGCCAGCAGCCGGATAGGGGACGAGCAGTACTTC
CDR3: CASSRIGDEQYF

J: TRBJ2-5
size: -
D: TRBD1
V: TRBV9
DNA: TGTGCCAGCAGCGCCCAGGGGGTTGGGGAGACCCAGTACTTC
CDR3: CASSAQGVGETQYF

J: TRBJ1-3
size: -
D: -
V: TRBV6-5
DNA: TGTGCCAGCAGCGAAACACAGGGATTTGGAAACACCATATATTTT
CDR3: CASSETQGFGNTIYF

J: TRBJ2-7
size: -
D: TRBD1
V: TRBV9
DNA: TGTGCCAGCAGCGCGAGTCCGGGACAGGGGTTCCACGAGCAGTACTTC
CDR3: CASSASPGQGFHEQYF

J: TRBJ2-7
size: -
D: TRBD1
V: TRBV5-4
DNA: TGTGCCAGCAGCTTAATCCCCGGGACAGGAGTTTTC
CDR3: CASSLIPGTGVF

J: TRBJ2-6
size: -
D: -
V: TRBV4-3
DNA: TGCGCCAGCAGCCAAGGTATGAGAGCTGGGGCCAACGTCCTGACTTTC
CDR3: CASSQGMRAGANVLTF

J: TRBJ1-2
size: few
D: -
V: TRBV18
DNA: TGTGCCAGCTCACCAGTCCACGGAGGATCCTACTACACCTTC
CDR3: CASSPVHGGSYYTF

J: TRBJ2-2
size: -
D: -
V: TRBV5-1
DNA: TGCGCCAGCACCCTGGAGGGGGCGGCCGGGGAGCTGTTTTTT
CDR3: CASTLEGAAGELFF

J: TRBJ1-4
size: -
D: -
V: TRBV15
DNA: TGTGCCACCAGCACCGGCCGGACACCCCCTAATGAAAAACTGTTTTTT
CDR3: CATSTGRTPPNEKLFF

J: TRBJ1-3
size: -
D: -
V: TRBV18
DNA: TGTGCCAGCTCACCTAACCCCGGGACTGAGGGAAACACCATATATTTT
CDR3: CASSPNPGTEGNTIYF

J: TRBJ1-4
size: -
D: TRBD1
V: TRBV19
DNA: TGTGCCAGTAGTAGGGGACAGGGTGGTGAAAAACTGTTTTTT
CDR3: CASSRGQGGEKLFF

J: TRBJ2-2
size: -
D: TRBD2
V: TRBV5-1
DNA: TGCGCCAGCAGCTTGAACAGCGGGGGGGCCACCGGGGAGCTGTTTTTT
CDR3: CASSLNSGGATGELFF

J: TRBJ2-7
size: -
D: TRBD1
V: TRBV5-6
DNA: TGTGCCAGCAGCCCCTATTACAGGGGCTCCTACGAGCAGTACTTC
CDR3: CASSPYYRGSYEQYF

J: TRBJ2-5
size: -
D: TRBD2
V: TRBV5-4
DNA: TGTGCCAGCAGCTTGTCTAGCGGGGGCCGGGGAGAGACCCAGTACTTC
CDR3: CASSLSSGGRGETQYF

J: TRBJ2-1
size: few
D: TRBD2
V: TRBV25-1
DNA: TGTGCCAGCTGGGACTACTACAATGAGCAGTTCTTC
CDR3: CASWDYYNEQFF

J: TRBJ1-1
size: -
D: TRBD1
V: TRBV6-5
DNA: TGTGCCATAAGCCCGGGACAGGGCACCACTGAAGCTTTCTTT
CDR3: CAISPGQGTTEAFF

J: TRBJ2-5
size: -
D: TRBD2
V: TRBV11-3
DNA: TGTGCCAGCAGCTCTTTAGCGGGGGGGCTAGAGACCCAGTACTTC
CDR3: CASSSLAGGLETQYF

J: TRBJ2-1
size: -
D: TRBD1
V: TRBV4-3
DNA: TGCGCCAGCAGCCAAGAAGGAGGTGGGGGACAGGCTTACAATGAGCAGTTCTTC
CDR3: CASSQEGGGGQAYNEQFF

J: TRBJ1-4
size: -
D: TRBD1
V: TRBV12-5
DNA: TGTGCTAGTGGTTTGGCCCGGGGCAGGGGGTTTGAAAAACTGTTTTTT
CDR3: CASGLARGRGFEKLFF

J: TRBJ2-4
size: -
D: -
V: TRBV7-2
DNA: TGTGCCAGCAGCTTAGCCGGGGTACCCAAAAACATTCAGTACTTC
CDR3: CASSLAGVPKNIQYF

J: TRBJ1-6
size: few
D: -
V: TRBV6-1
DNA: TGTGCCAGCAGTGCGGAGCAGGGGTTTTCTTCACCCCTCCACTTT
CDR3: CASSAEQGFSSPLHF

J: TRBJ2-3
size: -
D: -
V: TRBV5-6
DNA: TGTGCCAGCAGCTTCCAGGGCAGGACAGATACGCAGTATTTT
CDR3: CASSFQGRTDTQYF